Shown below are 14 T cell receptor beta chains from a single sample sequenced in a study of shared clonotypes between healthy human individuals. The repertoire was sequenced with immunoSEQ multiplex PCR; TCRdb's copy has only in-frame clones and lacks some. The sample consists of a few hundred thousand clones, 60% to 70% of them appearing once. Sequencing input: memory CD4+ T cells sorted from blood. Subset indicated: CD45RA-negative fraction. These receptors were collected from a man between 25 and 39 years old in good health.

The CDR3 reads CASSVVPRGDEQFF. The CDR3 DNA is TGTGCCAGCAGCGTAGTTCCGAGGGGCGATGAGCAGTTCTTC. The chain uses TRBV9 and TRBJ2-1; D could derive from TRBD1 or TRBD2 (5 bases each). Trimming removed 0 bases at V and 8 bases at J, with 12 bases between. The CDR3 extends over 14 amino acids. Germline CDR1 and CDR2: SGDLS and YYNGEE.

The genes are TRBV19 and TRBJ2-1; no clear D. CDR1 and CDR2 from the germline V gene are LNHDA and SQIVND (reference sequence). V gave up 3 bases and J gave up 6 bases, with 12 bases separating them. This CDR3 spans 14 amino acids. CDR3 amino acids: CASSIRLQRNEQFF. For the CDR3, the DNA is TGTGCCAGTAGTATCCGACTCCAGCGCAATGAGCAGTTCTTC.

The V call is TRBV30, the J call TRBJ2-1; 9 positions agree with TRBD1. The CDR3 length is 14 residues. Germline lookup yields CDR1 GTSNPN and CDR2 SVGIG (reference sequence). Trimming cost V 2 bases and J 7 bases; bases outside gene matches: 6. The CDR3 DNA reads as TGTGCCTGGAGTCCCGGGACAGGGCGGAATGAGCAGTTCTTC. Its translation is CAWSPGTGRNEQFF.

The chain couples TRBV6-1 to TRBJ2-6; 9 nucleotides align to TRBD1. J lost 2 bases, V lost 3 bases, and 5 bases had no gene match. CDR1 and CDR2 from the germline V gene are MNHNS and SASEGT. The CDR3 runs 17 residues. For the CDR3, the DNA is TGTGCCAGCAGTGAGGACAGGGGATTCGCTGGGGCCAACGTCCTGACTTTC. Protein sequence: CASSEDRGFAGANVLTF.

The rearrangement uses TRBV9 and TRBJ2-1, with 8 bases identical to TRBD2. This CDR3 is 15 amino acids long. V was clipped by 0 bases and J by 5 bases; unmatched bases: 4. Germline V CDR1 and CDR2: SGDLS, YYNGEE. The CDR3 DNA reads as TGTGCCAGCAGCGTAGTCGGGGGGGTGAACAATGAGCAGTTCTTC. Encoded protein: CASSVVGGVNNEQFF. The full variable domain, in which reference TRBV9 and TRBJ2-1 provide the parts outside the CDR3, is DSGVTQTPKHLITATGQRVTLRCSPRSGDLSVYWYQQSLDQGLQFLIQYYNGEERAKGNILERFSAQQFPDLHSELNLSSLELGDSALYFCASSVVGGVNNEQFFGPGTRLTVL.

This clone was counted between two and nine times. The chain links TRBV19 to TRBJ1-5; D not certain. Germline CDR1 reads LNHDA; CDR2 reads SQIVND (reference sequence). Trimming cost V 6 bases and J 8 bases, with 11 bases left between them. The CDR3 runs to 12 residues. CDR3 sequence: CASSPLGEPQHF. The CDR3 nucleotides read TGTGCCAGTAGCCCTCTCGGGGAGCCCCAGCATTTT.

This clone was counted a single time. V and J are TRBV19 and TRBJ1-5; D is ambiguous. Germline-derived CDR1 and CDR2 are LNHDA and SQIVND (reference sequence). Between the trimmed V and J ends, which lost 1 base and 5 bases, there was a span of 6 bases. This CDR3 is 13 amino acids long. CDR3 region: CASSIGRDQPQHF. CDR3 coding DNA: TGTGCCAGTAGTATAGGTAGAGATCAGCCCCAGCATTTT.

The chain is built from TRBV20-1 and TRBJ2-1; D unresolved. Looked up from germline, CDR1 is DFQATT and CDR2 is SNEGSKA (reference sequence). The CDR3 is made up of 11 amino acids. Trimming left V 6 bases short and J 12 bases short, with 15 bases between. CDR3 coding DNA: TGCAGTGCCCCTGACCCACTGGGGCAGTTCTTC. This encodes CSAPDPLGQFF.

This clone has a single count. The chain combines TRBV12-5 with TRBJ2-1; 12 positions match TRBD2. The CDR3 runs 17 residues. Germline values: CDR1 LGHNT, CDR2 FRNRAP. V lost 0 bases, J lost 4 bases, and 4 bases stayed unmatched. The CDR3 nucleotides are TGTGCTAGTGGTTTGGTACGTGGACTAGCGGGATACAATGAGCAGTTCTTC. It translates to CASGLVRGLAGYNEQFF.

V is TRBV2 and J is TRBJ1-2, with unresolved D. V lost 5 bases and J 4 bases, leaving 14 bases between the germline ends. Per the germline V gene, CDR1 is SNHLY and CDR2 is FYNNEI. The CDR3 has 14 residues. Here the CDR3 reads CASSIGPGRYGYTF. CDR3 nucleotide sequence: TGTGCCAGCAGTATCGGGCCCGGGCGCTATGGCTACACCTTC.

This sequence joins TRBV7-2 and TRBJ2-5; tentatively, D is TRBD1 (5 bases). With 3 bases removed from V and 0 bases from J, the gap between germline ends came to 11 bases. Looked up from germline, CDR1 is SGHTA and CDR2 is FQGNSA. CDR3 length equals 15 residues. The CDR3 DNA is TGTGCCAGCAGCTTTGGGGCCGTGTACCAAGAGACCCAGTACTTC. This gives the protein CASSFGAVYQETQYF.

The J gene is TRBJ2-7, the V gene TRBV6-6; D unresolved. The length of the CDR3 is 14 residues. V was trimmed by 5 bases and J by 0 bases, leaving 11 bases between them. Germline V gene sequence: CDR1 MNHNY, CDR2 SVGAGI (reference sequence). CDR3: CASSRQSNSYEQYF. The CDR3, as DNA: TGTGCCAGCAGTCGGCAGTCAAACTCCTACGAGCAGTACTTC.

The chain has TRBV10-2 and TRBJ2-3, with 10 positions matching TRBD2. Trimming at V came to 6 bases and at J to 0 bases, leaving 9 bases not matched to a gene. Germline-derived CDR1 and CDR2 are WSHSY and SAAADI. This CDR3 is built from 17 residues. CDR3 sequence reads: CASRRSSGGSSTDTQYF. The CDR3, as DNA: TGCGCCAGCAGACGTTCTAGCGGGGGTTCTAGCACAGATACGCAGTATTTT.

The chain combines TRBV7-8 with TRBJ1-1; 10 bases line up with TRBD1. The junction had 5 bases not matched to a gene; V was cut back by 4 bases and J by 0 bases. CDR1 SGHVS and CDR2 FQNEAQ come from the germline V gene. The CDR3 length is 16 residues. The CDR3 is CASSYRDRGMNTEAFF. The CDR3 nucleotides read TGTGCCAGCAGCTACCGGGACAGGGGAATGAACACTGAAGCTTTCTTT.